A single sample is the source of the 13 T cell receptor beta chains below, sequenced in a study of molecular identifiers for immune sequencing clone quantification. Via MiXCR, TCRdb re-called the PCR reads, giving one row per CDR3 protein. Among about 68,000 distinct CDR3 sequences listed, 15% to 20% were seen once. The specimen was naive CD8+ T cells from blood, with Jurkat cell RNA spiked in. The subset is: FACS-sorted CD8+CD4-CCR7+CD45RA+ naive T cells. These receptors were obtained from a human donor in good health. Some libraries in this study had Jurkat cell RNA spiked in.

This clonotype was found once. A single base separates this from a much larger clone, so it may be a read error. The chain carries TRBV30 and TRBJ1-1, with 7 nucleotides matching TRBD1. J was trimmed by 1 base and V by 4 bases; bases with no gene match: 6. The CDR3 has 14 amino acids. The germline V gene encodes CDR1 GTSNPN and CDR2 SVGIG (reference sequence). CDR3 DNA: TGTGCCTGGACGACAGGGATGAGGAACACTGAAGCTTTCTTT. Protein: CAWTTGMRNTEAFF.

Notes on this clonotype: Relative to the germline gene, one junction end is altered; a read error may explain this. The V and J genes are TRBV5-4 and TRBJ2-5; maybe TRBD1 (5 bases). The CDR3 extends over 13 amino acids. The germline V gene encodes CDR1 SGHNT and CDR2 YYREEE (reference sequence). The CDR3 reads CVSSQGSQETQYF. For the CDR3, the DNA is TGTGTCAGCAGCCAGGGCAGCCAAGAGACCCAGTACTTC.

The DNA for the CDR3 is TGCAGTGCAGGGACTAGCGGGAGTTACAATGAGCAGTTCTTC. Protein: CSAGTSGSYNEQFF. This chain connects TRBV20-1 to TRBJ2-1; 14 nucleotides align to TRBD2. CDR1 is DFQATT, CDR2 SNEGSKA, per germline (reference sequence). The CDR3 sequence is 14 residues long. V shed 6 bases, J shed 4 bases, and the junction held 2 bases outside the gene matches.

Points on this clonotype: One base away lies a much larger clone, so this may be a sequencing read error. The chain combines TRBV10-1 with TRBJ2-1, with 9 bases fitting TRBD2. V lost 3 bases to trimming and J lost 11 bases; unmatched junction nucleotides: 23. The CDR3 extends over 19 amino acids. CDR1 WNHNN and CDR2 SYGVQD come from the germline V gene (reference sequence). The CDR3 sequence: CASSETLGPREGRRDKQFF. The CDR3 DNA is TGCGCCAGCAGTGAAACCCTCGGCCCGCGGGAGGGCCGACGGGATAAGCAGTTCTTC.

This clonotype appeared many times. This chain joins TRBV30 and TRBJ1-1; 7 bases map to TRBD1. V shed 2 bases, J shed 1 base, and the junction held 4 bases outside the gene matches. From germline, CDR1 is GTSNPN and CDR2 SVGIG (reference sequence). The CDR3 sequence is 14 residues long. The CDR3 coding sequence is TGTGCCTGGAGTACGGGACAGACGAACACTGAAGCTTTCTTT. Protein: CAWSTGQTNTEAFF. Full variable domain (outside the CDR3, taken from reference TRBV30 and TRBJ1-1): SQTIHQWPATLVQPVGSPLSLECTVEGTSNPNLYWYRQAAGRGLQLLFYSVGIGQISSEVPQNLSASRPQDRQFILSSKKLLLSDSGFYLCAWSTGQTNTEAFFGQGTRLTVV.

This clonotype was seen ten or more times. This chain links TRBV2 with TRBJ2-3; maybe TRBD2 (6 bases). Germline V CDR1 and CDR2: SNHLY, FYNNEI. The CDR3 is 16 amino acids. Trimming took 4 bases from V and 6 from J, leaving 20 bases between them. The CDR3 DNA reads TGTGCCAGCAGTGCGCCGGGAGCCCGAAAGGGCGATACGCAGTATTTT. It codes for CASSAPGARKGDTQYF.

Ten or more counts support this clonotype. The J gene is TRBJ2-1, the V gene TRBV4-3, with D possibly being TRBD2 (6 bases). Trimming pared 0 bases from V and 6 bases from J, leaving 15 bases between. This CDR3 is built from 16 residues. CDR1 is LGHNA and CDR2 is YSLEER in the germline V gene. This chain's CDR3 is CASSQDRAGAGNEQFF. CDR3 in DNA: TGCGCCAGCAGCCAAGATCGAGCGGGCGCGGGCAATGAGCAGTTCTTC.

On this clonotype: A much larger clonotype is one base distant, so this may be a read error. In DNA, the CDR3 is TGTGCCGGCAGCCAAGACCGCTTCGTTCTAGTAGGAAACGAGCAGTACTTC. Translated, it gives CAGSQDRFVLVGNEQYF. This sequence joins TRBV7-9 and TRBJ2-7; no definite D call. This CDR3 contains 17 residues. From germline, CDR1 is SEHNR and CDR2 FQNEAQ (reference sequence).

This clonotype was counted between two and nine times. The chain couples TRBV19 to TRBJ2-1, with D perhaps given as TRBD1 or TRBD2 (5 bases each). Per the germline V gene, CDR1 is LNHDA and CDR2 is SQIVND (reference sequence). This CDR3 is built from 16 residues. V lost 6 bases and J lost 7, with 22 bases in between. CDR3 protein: CASRGVSGRGGNEQFF. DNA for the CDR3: TGTGCCAGTAGAGGCGTTTCGGGGCGCGGTGGGAATGAGCAGTTCTTC.

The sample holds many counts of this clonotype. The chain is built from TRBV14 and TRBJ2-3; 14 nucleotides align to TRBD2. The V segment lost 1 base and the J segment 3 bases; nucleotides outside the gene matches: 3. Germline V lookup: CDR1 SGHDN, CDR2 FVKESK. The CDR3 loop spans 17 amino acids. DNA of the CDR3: TGTGCCAGCAGCCAAGTGGGGACTAGCGGGAGTACAGATACGCAGTATTTT. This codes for CASSQVGTSGSTDTQYF.

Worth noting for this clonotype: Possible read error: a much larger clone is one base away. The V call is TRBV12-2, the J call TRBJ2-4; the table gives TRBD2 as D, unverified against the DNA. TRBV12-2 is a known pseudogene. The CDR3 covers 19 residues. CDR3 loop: CASRLSPAGGPLRRPIQYF. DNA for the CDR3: TGTGCAAGTCGCTTATCCCCAGCGGGAGGGCCTCTGCGCCGACCCATTCAGTACTTC.

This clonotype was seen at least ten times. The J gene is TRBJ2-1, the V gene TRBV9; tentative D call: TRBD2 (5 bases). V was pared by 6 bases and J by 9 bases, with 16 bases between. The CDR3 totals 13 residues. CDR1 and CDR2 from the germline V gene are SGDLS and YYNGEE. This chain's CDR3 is CASTRDPGSEQFF. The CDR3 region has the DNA TGTGCCAGCACCCGAGACCCGGGGAGTGAGCAGTTCTTC.

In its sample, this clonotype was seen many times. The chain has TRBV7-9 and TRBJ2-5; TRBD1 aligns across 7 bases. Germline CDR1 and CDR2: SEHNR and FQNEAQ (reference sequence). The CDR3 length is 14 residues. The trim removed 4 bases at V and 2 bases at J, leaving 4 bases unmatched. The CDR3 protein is CASSSWDRQETQYF. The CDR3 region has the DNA TGTGCCAGCAGCTCCTGGGACAGACAAGAGACCCAGTACTTC.